The 16 T cell receptor beta chains reported below all come from one sample, sequenced in a study of T cells expressing NK-cell markers (dated by TCRdb to about 2020). Library creation used 5' RACE. The instrument given in TCRdb is Illumina HiSeq 2000. TCRdb reprocessed the reads into one record per CDR3 protein sequence, lacking DNA. The sample's table covers 160,000 or so distinct CDR3 sequences. Jointly, the top ten make up around 20% of the sample. Sample: blood T cells: a sorted CD56 or NKG2C T cell subset, CD4+ or CD8+ T cells, or bulk PBMC T cells (not recorded which). These receptors came from a woman aged 18 to 75 in good health.

The chain carries TRBV24-1 and TRBJ2-7; lacking DNA, the TRBD1 call made by TCRdb goes unchecked. The CDR3 is made up of 16 amino acids. Germline lookup yields CDR1 KGHDR and CDR2 SFDVKD. CDR3 amino acids: CATSPGGTEDGYEQYF.

This chain connects TRBV12-3 or TRBV12-4 to TRBJ2-5; with no DNA, the TCRdb D assignment of TRBD1 cannot be verified. The CDR3 runs to 16 residues. CDR3 amino acids: CASSLGRDRGQETQYF.

J is TRBJ2-7 and V is TRBV11-2; TCRdb's assignment of TRBD2 cannot be checked, as there is no DNA. The CDR3 is 17 amino acids. CDR1 and CDR2 from the germline V gene are SGHAT and FQNNGV. CDR3 sequence: CASSPTSGLAASYEQYF.

The chain is built from TRBV20-1 and TRBJ2-6; the TCRdb call, TRBD1, lacks DNA for checking. The CDR3 is made up of 16 amino acids. In germline, CDR1 is DFQATT, CDR2 SNEGSKA (reference sequence). CDR3 residues: CSASRAGVLGANVLTF.

V and J are TRBV5-5 and TRBJ2-1. Germline V CDR1 and CDR2: SGHKS, YYEKEE (reference sequence). There are 13 residues in the CDR3. The CDR3 here is CASSFLGNNEQFF.

J is TRBJ2-1 and V is TRBV12-3 or TRBV12-4; TCRdb's D call of TRBD1 is untestable without DNA. The CDR3 loop spans 11 amino acids. The CDR3 loop reads CASRYRGEQFF.

The chain is built from TRBV5-5 and TRBJ1-5. Germline V gene data show CDR1 as SGHKS and CDR2 as YYEKEE (reference sequence). The CDR3 covers 14 residues. The CDR3 loop is CASSLEAFGQPQHF.

The CDR3: CASSLGSYTGELFF. The chain carries TRBV5-5 and TRBJ2-2. Germline-derived CDR1 and CDR2 are SGHKS and YYEKEE (reference sequence). The CDR3 runs to 14 residues.

The chain recombines TRBV4-1 with TRBJ2-5; the TCRdb call, TRBD1, lacks DNA for checking. The CDR3 runs 17 residues. Germline CDR1 reads MGHRA; CDR2 reads YSYEKL. This CDR3 is CASSQDRGQGGYETQYF.

This chain links TRBV12-3 or TRBV12-4 with TRBJ2-1; lacking DNA, the TRBD2 call made by TCRdb goes unchecked. The CDR3 covers 17 residues. CDR3 protein: CASSFRSGTSGGNEQFF.

The rearrangement joins TRBV12-3 or TRBV12-4 to TRBJ2-5; without DNA, the TCRdb call of TRBD2 cannot be checked. The CDR3 extends over 14 amino acids. Here the CDR3 reads CASRTSLAGETQYF.

The gene calls are TRBV20-1 and TRBJ2-1; TCRdb indicates TRBD2, and absent DNA this call remains unverified. CDR3 length: 15 residues. The germline CDR1 and CDR2 sequences are DFQATT and SNEGSKA (reference sequence). The CDR3 here is CSARALLSSYNEQFF.

This chain joins TRBV5-6 and TRBJ2-2; the D gene TCRdb calls, TRBD1, cannot be checked with no DNA. The CDR3 runs 15 residues. Germline CDR1 SGHDT, CDR2 YYEEEE. CDR3 amino acids: CASSLTGRITGELFF.

V is TRBV28 and J is TRBJ1-2. The CDR3 length is 13 residues. CDR1 MDHEN and CDR2 SYDVKM come from the germline V gene. CDR3 amino acids: CASSGSQIYGYTF.

V is TRBV12-3 or TRBV12-4 and J is TRBJ2-5; the TRBD2 assignment by TCRdb is unverifiable without DNA. This CDR3 spans 12 amino acids. Here the CDR3 reads CASSRTTETQYF.

The V call is TRBV6-1, the J call TRBJ2-5. There are 14 residues in the CDR3. From germline, CDR1 is MNHNS and CDR2 SASEGT. CDR3 region: CASRPHPYQETQYF.